This TCR beta chain was sequenced for a study of shared clonotypes between healthy human individuals (dated by TCRdb to the early 2020s). Study-wide context: The cohort comprised a couple of women and a few men aged 18 to 49 years. For each donor, three plates each were used for CD4 naive and CD4 memory, two plates were used for CD8 naive, and one plate was used for CD8 memory. The study deeply sequenced blood TCR repertoires of about 5 healthy adults to estimate repertoire size and the extent of clonotype sharing between individuals. To increase sequencing depth and limit assay-specific biases, TCR repertoire library preparation and sequencing were carried out by different laboratories using diverse techniques. Each donor's leukapheresis produced roughly between roughly 0.85 and 10 billion PBMCs.

Deletion took 3 bases off V and 8 bases off J, with a span of 11 bases between the germline ends. Including the terminal cysteine and phenylalanine, the CDR3 comprises 13 residues. The entry retains the CDR3 DNA only, 39 bases that are in frame from base 1. The CDR1 and CDR2 encoded by the germline V gene (reference sequence) are SEHNR and FQNEAQ. CD8 naive samples consisted of CD45RO-negative cells that were positively selected for CCR7, yielding a CD45RA+CCR7+ population without TemRA cells. Donors were healthy HIV-negative adults with no recently reported acute infections or vaccinations. Only Caucasian adults living in Nashville, Tennessee, USA were represented among the donors. Blood was collected by leukapheresis, and PBMCs were isolated by Ficoll-Histopaque density gradient centrifugation and then cryopreserved in liquid nitrogen vapor phase. Analytical flow cytometry was used to check the purity and quantity of every magnetically sorted T cell population. Each sorted fraction had its genomic DNA isolated and then quantified by UV absorbance on a Nanodrop 2000c.

Remarks on this clone: Its antigen target is currently unknown. No base-level quality is on record; no much larger clone is a single base apart.

Overall study results and their limits: Based on pairwise subsampling, the degree of clonotype sharing among donors was expected to be affected by sequencing depth. Naive subsets generally had larger estimated clonotype richness than memory subsets did. Because the study included a small number of donors, the genetic and exposure-history diversity represented was limited. Across several donors, approximately 5% of naive CD4, roughly 3.8% of naive CD8, 2% to 2.5% of memory CD4, and 0.3% to 0.45% of memory CD8 clonotypes were shared. Clonotypes shared by all four sorted-subset donors showed higher generation probabilities than non-shared clonotypes. Incomplete sequencing was indicated by rarefaction of sorted-subset datasets, despite the large sequencing depth. Sampling was restricted to blood, and TCR repertoires in tissue are likely to differ from TCR repertoires in blood.

Using the deep immunoSEQ assay, multiplex PCR amplified TCR CDR3 regions from genomic DNA. For each cell subset, the extracted genomic DNA was distributed evenly across all wells of several immunoSEQ 96-well plates, and each plate served as one replicate. For sorted subsets, roughly 200 ng genomic DNA, equal to 30,000 to 35,000 T cell genomes, was loaded into each replicate PCR. Purified libraries were measured with a Qubit 3.0 fluorometer, size-checked on a Bioanalyzer 2100, and measured again with the KAPA Library Quantification kit. Each immunoSEQ 96-well plate was sequenced on its own single-read 150-cycle Illumina NextSeq 550 flow cell. As for how the authors treated the data: Because only junctional sequences without quality scores were contained in the immunoSEQ output, filtering matching that applied to full-length reads could not be performed. Sequences were annotated with PyIR, a Python wrapper for IgBLAST v1.9, and V/J genes and CDR3 were assigned using IMGT germline references. Reads with weak V/J assignments (E-value above 1e-6), missing CDR3, stop codons, out-of-frame junctions, or ambiguous translated residues were removed. V3J clonotypes were defined as sequences sharing the same inferred V gene, J gene, and CDR3 amino acid sequence. To compute the percentage overlap between repertoires, the number of shared unique clonotypes was divided by the size of the smaller repertoire. RTK rarefaction, the Chao1 estimator, and Recon v2.1 estimates of unobserved clonotypes were used to assess repertoire richness. Generation probabilities were computed with OLGA for all TCRbeta clonotypes obtained by the gDNA method from several donors. TCRdb obtained this table from immuneACCESS and retained in-frame rearrangements with V and J assigned. These tables miss some clones; where compared with another copy, unresolved V genes account for less than half of the shortfall, and the remainder is unexplained. The V and J calls and clone size are taken from that table; D and trimming were inferred from the DNA. The sample table records 560,000 or so clones; roughly 96% of these occur just once. Together, the top ten hold 0.11% of the sample.

Input material: naive CD8+ T cells sorted from blood. The cell subset or site label, as the study defines it: CD45RA+CCR7+. The rearranged chain carries TRBV7-9 and TRBJ2-1; no D gene can be assigned with confidence. The sequence was collected from a woman in her 30s in good health. Read as DNA, the sequence is TGTGCCAGCAGCTTTCGGAGCCGAGATGAGCAGTTCTTC. Translated, it reads CASSFRSRDEQFF.